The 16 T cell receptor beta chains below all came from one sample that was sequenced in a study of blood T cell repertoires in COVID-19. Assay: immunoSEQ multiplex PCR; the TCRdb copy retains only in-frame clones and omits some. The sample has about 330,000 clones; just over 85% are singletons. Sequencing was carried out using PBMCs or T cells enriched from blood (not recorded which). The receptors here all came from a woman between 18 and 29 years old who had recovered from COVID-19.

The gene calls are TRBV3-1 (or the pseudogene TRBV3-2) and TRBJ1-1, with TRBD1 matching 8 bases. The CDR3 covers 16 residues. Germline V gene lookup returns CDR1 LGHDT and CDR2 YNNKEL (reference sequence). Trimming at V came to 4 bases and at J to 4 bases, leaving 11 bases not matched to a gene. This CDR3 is CASSRARSQGGTEAFF. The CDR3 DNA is TGTGCCAGCAGCCGAGCGAGATCACAGGGGGGCACTGAAGCTTTCTTT.

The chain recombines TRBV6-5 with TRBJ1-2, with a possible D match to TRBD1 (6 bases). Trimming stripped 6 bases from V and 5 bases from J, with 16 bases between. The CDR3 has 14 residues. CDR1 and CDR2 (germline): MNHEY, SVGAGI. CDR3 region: CASSQQGQQYGYTF. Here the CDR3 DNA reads TGTGCCAGCAGCCAGCAGGGACAACAATATGGCTACACCTTC.

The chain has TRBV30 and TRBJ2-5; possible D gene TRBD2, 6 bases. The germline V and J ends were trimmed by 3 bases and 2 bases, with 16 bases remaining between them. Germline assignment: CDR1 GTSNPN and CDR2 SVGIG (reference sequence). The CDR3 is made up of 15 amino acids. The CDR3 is CAWRYGTVEQETQYF. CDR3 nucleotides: TGTGCCTGGAGATATGGGACTGTCGAACAAGAGACCCAGTACTTC.

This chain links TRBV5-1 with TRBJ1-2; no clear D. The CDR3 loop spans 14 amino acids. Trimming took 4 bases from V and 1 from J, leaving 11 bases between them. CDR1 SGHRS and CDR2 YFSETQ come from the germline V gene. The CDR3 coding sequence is TGCGCCAGCAGCCTGAGGAGCGATAACTATGGCTACACCTTC. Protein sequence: CASSLRSDNYGYTF.

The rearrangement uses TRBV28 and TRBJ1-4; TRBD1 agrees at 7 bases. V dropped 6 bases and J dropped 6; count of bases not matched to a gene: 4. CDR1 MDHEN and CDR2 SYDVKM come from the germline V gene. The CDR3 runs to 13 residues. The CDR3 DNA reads TGTGCCAGCAGATCAGGGGGAGATGAAAAACTGTTTTTT. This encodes CASRSGGDEKLFF.

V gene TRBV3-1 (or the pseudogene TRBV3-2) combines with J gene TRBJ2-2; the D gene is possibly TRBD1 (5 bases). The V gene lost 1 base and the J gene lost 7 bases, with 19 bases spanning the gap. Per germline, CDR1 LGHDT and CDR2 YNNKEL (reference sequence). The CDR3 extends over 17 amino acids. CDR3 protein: CASSQGQRRGLGGELFF. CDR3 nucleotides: TGTGCCAGCAGCCAAGGGCAGCGAAGGGGCCTGGGCGGGGAGCTGTTTTTT.

DNA for the CDR3: TGCGCCAGCAGCCCCATAGGGGGGGGTCACGCTGAAGCTTTCTTT. Translating gives CASSPIGGGHAEAFF. The chain has TRBV5-1 and TRBJ1-1; TRBD1 might be the D (6 bases). From germline, CDR1 is SGHRS and CDR2 YFSETQ. The CDR3 consists of 15 residues. V lost 4 bases, J lost 6 bases, and 19 bases lay in between.

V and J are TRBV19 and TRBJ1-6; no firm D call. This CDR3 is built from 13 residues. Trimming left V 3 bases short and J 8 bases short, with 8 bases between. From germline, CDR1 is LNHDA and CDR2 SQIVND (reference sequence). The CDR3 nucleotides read TGTGCCAGTAGTATCCCGGGAGATTCACCCCTCCACTTT. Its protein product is CASSIPGDSPLHF.

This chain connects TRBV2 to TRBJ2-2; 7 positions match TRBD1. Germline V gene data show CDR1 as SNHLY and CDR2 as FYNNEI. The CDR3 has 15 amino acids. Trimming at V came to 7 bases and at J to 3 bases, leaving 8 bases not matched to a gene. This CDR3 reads CASNPSGQYTGELFF. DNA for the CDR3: TGTGCCAGCAATCCTTCGGGACAGTACACCGGGGAGCTGTTTTTT. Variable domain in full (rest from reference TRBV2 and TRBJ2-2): EPEVTQTPSHQVTQMGQEVILRCVPISNHLYFYWYRQILGQKVEFLVSFYNNEISEKSEIFDDQFSVERPDGSNFTLKIRSTKLEDSAMYFCASNPSGQYTGELFFGEGSRLTVL.

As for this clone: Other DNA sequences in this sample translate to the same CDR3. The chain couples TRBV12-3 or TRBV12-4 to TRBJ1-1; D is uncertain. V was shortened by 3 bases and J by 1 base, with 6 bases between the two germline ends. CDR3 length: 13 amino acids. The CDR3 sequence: CASSLRGNTEAFF. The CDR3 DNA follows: TGTGCCAGCAGTTTGAGAGGGAACACTGAAGCTTTCTTT.

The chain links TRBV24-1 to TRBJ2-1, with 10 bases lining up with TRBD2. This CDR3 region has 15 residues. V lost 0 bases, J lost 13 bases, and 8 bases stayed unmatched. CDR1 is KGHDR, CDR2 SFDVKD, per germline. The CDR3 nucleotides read TGTGCCACCAGTGATTTGGCTAGCGGGAGTCCGTTCCAGTTCTTC. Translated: CATSDLASGSPFQFF.

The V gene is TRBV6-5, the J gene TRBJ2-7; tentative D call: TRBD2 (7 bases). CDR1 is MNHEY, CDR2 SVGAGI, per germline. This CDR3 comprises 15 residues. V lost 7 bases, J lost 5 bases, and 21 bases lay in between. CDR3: CASTRGGEPPHEQYF. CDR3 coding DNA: TGTGCCAGCACCCGAGGGGGGGAGCCCCCCCACGAGCAGTACTTC.

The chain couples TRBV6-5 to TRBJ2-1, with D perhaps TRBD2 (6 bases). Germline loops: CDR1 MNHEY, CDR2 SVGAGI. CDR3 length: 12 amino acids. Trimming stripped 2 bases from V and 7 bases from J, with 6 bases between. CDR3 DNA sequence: TGTGCCAGCAGTTACGGAGGGAATGAGCAGTTCTTC. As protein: CASSYGGNEQFF.

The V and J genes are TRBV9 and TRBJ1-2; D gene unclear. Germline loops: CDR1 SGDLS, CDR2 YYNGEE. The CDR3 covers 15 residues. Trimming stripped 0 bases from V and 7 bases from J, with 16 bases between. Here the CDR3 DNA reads TGTGCCAGCAGCGTAGTCCCGGGAATGATAGGTGGCTACACCTTC. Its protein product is CASSVVPGMIGGYTF.

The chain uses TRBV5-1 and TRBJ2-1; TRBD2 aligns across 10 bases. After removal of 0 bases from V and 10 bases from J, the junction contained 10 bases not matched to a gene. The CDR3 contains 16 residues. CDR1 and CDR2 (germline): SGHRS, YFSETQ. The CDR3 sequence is CASSLVASGRSGEQFF. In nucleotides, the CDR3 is TGCGCCAGCAGCTTGGTCGCTAGCGGGAGATCTGGAGAGCAGTTCTTC.

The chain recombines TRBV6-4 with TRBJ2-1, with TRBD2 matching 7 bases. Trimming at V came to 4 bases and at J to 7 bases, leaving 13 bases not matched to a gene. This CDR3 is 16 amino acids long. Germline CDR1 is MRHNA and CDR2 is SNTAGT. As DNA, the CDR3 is TGTGCCAGCAGTGGGGTAGCGGGCGTGACGGTAAATGAGCAGTTCTTC. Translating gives CASSGVAGVTVNEQFF.